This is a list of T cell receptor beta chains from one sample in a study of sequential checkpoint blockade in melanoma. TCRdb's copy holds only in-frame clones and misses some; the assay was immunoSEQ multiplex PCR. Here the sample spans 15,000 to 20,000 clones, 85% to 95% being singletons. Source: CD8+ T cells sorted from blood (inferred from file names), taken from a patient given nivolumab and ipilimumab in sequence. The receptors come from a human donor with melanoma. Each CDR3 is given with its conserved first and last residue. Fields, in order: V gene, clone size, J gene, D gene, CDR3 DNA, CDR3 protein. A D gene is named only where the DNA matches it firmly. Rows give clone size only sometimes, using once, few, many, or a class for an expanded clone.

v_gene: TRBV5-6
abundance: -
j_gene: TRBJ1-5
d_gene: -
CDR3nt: TGTGCCAGCAACCGGAGGTGGGAGGCCGTCAATCAGCCCCAGCATTTT
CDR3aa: CASNRRWEAVNQPQHF

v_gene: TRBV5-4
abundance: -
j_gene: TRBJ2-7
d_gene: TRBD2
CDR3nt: TGTGCCAGCAGCTTGGGGCTAGCGGGAGTTGACGAGCAGTACTTC
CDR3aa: CASSLGLAGVDEQYF

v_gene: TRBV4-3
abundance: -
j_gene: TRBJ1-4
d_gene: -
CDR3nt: TGCGCCAGCAGCCAAGATGGGGACACCCGCGGGGAAAAACTGTTTTTT
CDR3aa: CASSQDGDTRGEKLFF

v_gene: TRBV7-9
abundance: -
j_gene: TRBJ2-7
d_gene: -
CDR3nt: TGTGCCAGCAGCTTAGTAGAACGGGACACATCCTACGAGCAGTACTTC
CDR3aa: CASSLVERDTSYEQYF

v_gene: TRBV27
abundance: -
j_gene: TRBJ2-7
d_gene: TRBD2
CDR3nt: TGTGCCAGCAGTTCGGGACTAGCGGGACCACAAGCCTACGAGCAGTACTTC
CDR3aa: CASSSGLAGPQAYEQYF

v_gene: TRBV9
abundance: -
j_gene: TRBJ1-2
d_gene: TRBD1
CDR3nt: TGTGCCAGCAGCCCCCGGACAGGGAAGGACTATGGCTACACCTTC
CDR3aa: CASSPRTGKDYGYTF

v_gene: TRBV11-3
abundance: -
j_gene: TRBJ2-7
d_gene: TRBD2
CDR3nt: TGTGCCAGCAGCCAGGCGGGGACTAGCGGGAGACCCCCCTACGAGCAGTACTTC
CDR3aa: CASSQAGTSGRPPYEQYF

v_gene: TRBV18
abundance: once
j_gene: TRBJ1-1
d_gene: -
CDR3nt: TGTGCCAGCTATGGGGGCAGGGAAGCTTTCTTT
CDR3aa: CASYGGREAFF

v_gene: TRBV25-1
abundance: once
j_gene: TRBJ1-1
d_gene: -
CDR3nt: TGTGCCAGCAGTCGGGGTGATTTCACTGAAGCTTTCTTT
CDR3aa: CASSRGDFTEAFF

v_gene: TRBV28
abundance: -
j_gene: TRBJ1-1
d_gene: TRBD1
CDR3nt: TGTGCCAGCAGTTTATTGCGGCAGGGGGGTGAAGCTTTCTTT
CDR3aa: CASSLLRQGGEAFF

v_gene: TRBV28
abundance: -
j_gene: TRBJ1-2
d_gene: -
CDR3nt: TGTGCCAGCAGCCTCCAGATAAATAACTATGGCTACACCTTC
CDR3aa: CASSLQINNYGYTF

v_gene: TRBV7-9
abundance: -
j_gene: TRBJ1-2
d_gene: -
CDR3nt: TGTGCCAGCAGCTTTACAGGTTCTAACTATGGCTACACCTTC
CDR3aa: CASSFTGSNYGYTF

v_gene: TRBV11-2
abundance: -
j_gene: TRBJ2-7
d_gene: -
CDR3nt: TGTGCCAGCAGCTTGTTAGGGGTCGAGCAGTACTTC
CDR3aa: CASSLLGVEQYF

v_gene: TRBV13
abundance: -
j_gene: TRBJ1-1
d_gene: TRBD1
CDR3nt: TGTGCCAGCAGCTCCCAGGGGGTATTTAACTCTGAAGCTTTCTTT
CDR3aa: CASSSQGVFNSEAFF

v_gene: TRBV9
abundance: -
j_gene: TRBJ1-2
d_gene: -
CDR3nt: TGTGCCAGCAGCGTAGAAGGGGTGGGAGGCTACACCTTC
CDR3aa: CASSVEGVGGYTF

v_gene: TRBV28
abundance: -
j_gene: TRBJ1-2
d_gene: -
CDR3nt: TGTGCCAGCAGTTTTCGTCAGGGGATCGTCATGAACTATGGCTACACCTTC
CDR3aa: CASSFRQGIVMNYGYTF

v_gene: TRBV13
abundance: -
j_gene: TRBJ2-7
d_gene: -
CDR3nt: TGTGCCAGCAGCTTCGGACGGCGGGCCTACGAGCAGTACTTC
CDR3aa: CASSFGRRAYEQYF

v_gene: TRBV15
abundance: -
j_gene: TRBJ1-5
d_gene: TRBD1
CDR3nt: TGTGCCACCTCGGACTCGGACAGGGTCAATCAGCCCCAGCATTTT
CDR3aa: CATSDSDRVNQPQHF

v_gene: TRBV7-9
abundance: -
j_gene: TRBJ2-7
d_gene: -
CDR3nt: TGTGCCAGCAGCGTCACAGGGTCCTCCGGTCGGGAGCAGTACTTC
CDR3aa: CASSVTGSSGREQYF

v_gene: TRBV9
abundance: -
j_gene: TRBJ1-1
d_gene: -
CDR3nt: TGTGCCAGCAGCGTAGGCGGGAGGACTGAAGCTTTCTTT
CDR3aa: CASSVGGRTEAFF